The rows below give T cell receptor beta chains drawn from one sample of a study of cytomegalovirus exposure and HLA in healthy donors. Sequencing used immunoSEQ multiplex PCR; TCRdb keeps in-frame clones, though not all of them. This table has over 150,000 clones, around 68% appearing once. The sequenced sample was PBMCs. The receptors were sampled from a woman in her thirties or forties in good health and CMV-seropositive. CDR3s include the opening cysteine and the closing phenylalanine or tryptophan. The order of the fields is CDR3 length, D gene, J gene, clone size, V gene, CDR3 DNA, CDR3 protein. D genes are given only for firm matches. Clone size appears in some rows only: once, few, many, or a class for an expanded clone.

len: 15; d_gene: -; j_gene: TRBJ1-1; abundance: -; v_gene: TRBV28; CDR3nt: TGTGCCAGCAGTTCCCCGATAGCAGGGTACACTGAAGCTTTCTTT; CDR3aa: CASSSPIAGYTEAFF
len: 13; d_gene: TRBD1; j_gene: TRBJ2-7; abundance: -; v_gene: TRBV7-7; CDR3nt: TGTGCTAGCAGTTACGACAGGGAAGGAGAGCAGTACTTC; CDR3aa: CASSYDREGEQYF
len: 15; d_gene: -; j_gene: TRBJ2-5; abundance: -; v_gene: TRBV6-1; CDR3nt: TGTGCCAGCAGTGAACTCAGGGCCCTGGAAGAGACCCAGTACTTC; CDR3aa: CASSELRALEETQYF
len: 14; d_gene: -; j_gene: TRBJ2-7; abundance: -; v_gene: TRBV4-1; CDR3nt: TGCGCCAGCAGCCAACCACTCAGGGCCAACGAGCAGTACTTC; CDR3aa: CASSQPLRANEQYF
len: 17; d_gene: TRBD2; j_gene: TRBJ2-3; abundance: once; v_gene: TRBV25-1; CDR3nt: TGTGCCAGCAGTGAGGGACTAGCGGGGGGTTACACAGATACGCAGTATTTT; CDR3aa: CASSEGLAGGYTDTQYF
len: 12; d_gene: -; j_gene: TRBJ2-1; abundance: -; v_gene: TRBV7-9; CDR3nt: TGTGCCAGCAGCTTCCCACGGGGGGAGCAGTTCTTC; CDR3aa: CASSFPRGEQFF
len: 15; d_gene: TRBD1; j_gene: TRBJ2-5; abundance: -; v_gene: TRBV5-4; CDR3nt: TGTGCCAGCAGCTCAAACAGGGGTAGAGGAGAGACCCAGTACTTC; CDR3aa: CASSSNRGRGETQYF
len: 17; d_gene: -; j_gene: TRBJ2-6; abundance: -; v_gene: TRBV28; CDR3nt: TGTGCCAGCAGTTCGGAACAGGGAGCCCCTGGGGCCAACGTCCTGACTTTC; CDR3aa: CASSSEQGAPGANVLTF
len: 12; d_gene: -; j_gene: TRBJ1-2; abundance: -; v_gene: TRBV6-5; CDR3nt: TGTGCCAGCATTAGCCTAAACTCTGGCTACACCTTC; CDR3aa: CASISLNSGYTF
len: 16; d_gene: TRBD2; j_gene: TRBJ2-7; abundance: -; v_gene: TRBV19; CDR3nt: TGTGCCAGTAGTACGGCAGGACTAGCAAGGGAGTACGAGCAGTACTTC; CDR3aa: CASSTAGLAREYEQYF
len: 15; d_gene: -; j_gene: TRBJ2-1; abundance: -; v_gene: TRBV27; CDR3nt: TGTGCCAGCAGTTTCGGGACTCAAGGTTACGGTGAGCAGTTCTTC; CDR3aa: CASSFGTQGYGEQFF
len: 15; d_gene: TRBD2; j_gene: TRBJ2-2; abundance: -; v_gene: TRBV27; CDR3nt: TGTGCCAGCAGTTACGGACTAGCTGGTACCGGGGAGCTGTTTTTT; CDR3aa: CASSYGLAGTGELFF
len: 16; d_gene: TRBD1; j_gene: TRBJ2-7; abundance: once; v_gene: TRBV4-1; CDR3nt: TGCGCCAGCAGCCAAGATCCGAGGGCCAGGGGGTACGAGCAGTACTTC; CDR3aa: CASSQDPRARGYEQYF
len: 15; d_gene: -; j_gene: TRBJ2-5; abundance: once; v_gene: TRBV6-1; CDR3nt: TGTGCCAGCAGTCCCCCCGAGAGGGTTTGGGAGACCCAGTACTTC; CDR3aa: CASSPPERVWETQYF
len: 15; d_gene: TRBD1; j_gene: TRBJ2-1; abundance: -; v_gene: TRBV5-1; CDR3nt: TGCGCCAGCAGCTTGGGGACAGGGGAACACAATGAGCAGTTCTTC; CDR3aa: CASSLGTGEHNEQFF
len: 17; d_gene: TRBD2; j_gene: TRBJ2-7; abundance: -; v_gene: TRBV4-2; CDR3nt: TGTGCCAGCAGCCAAGAGTCAACTAGCGGGACGGCCTACGAGCAGTACTTC; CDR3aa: CASSQESTSGTAYEQYF
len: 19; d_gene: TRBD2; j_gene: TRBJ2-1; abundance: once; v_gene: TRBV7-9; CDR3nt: TGTGCCAGCAGCTTACGGTCGGGGGGGCCGAGGAGCTCCTACAATGAGCAGTTCTTC; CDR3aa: CASSLRSGGPRSSYNEQFF
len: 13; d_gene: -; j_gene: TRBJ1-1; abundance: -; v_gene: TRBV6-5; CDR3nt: TGTGCCAGCAGTTTCGCCTCCCAACGGCGGACTTTCTTT; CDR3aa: CASSFASQRRTFF
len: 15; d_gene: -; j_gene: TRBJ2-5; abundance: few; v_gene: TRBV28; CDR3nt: TGTGCCACCACACGGAGGGTAGGGGTGCAAGAGACCCAGTACTTC; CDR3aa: CATTRRVGVQETQYF
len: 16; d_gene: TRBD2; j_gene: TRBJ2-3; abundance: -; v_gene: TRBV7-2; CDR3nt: TGTGCCAGCAGCTTTGCGGGGGGGGTTAACACAGATACGCAGTATTTT; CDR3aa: CASSFAGGVNTDTQYF
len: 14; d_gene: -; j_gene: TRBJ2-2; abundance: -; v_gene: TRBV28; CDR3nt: TGTGCCAGCAGTCTACTGACTGCCCGAGGGGAGCTGTTTTTT; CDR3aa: CASSLLTARGELFF
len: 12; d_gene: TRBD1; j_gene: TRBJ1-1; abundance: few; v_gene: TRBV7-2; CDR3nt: TGTGCCAGCAGACCTAACAGGGGAGAAGCTTTCTTT; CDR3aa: CASRPNRGEAFF